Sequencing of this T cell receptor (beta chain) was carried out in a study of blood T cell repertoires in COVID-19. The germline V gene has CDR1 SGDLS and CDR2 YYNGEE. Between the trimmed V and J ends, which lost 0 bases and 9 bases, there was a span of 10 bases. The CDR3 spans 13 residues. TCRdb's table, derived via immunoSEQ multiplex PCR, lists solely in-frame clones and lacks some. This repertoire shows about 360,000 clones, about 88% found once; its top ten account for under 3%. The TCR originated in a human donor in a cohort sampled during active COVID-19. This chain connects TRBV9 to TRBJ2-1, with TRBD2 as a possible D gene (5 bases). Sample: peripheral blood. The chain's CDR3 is CASSVATAAEQFF. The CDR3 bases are TGTGCCAGCAGCGTAGCTACAGCGGCTGAGCAGTTCTTC. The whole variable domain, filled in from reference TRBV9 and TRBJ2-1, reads DSGVTQTPKHLITATGQRVTLRCSPRSGDLSVYWYQQSLDQGLQFLIQYYNGEERAKGNILERFSAQQFPDLHSELNLSSLELGDSALYFCASSVATAAEQFFGPGTRLTVL.